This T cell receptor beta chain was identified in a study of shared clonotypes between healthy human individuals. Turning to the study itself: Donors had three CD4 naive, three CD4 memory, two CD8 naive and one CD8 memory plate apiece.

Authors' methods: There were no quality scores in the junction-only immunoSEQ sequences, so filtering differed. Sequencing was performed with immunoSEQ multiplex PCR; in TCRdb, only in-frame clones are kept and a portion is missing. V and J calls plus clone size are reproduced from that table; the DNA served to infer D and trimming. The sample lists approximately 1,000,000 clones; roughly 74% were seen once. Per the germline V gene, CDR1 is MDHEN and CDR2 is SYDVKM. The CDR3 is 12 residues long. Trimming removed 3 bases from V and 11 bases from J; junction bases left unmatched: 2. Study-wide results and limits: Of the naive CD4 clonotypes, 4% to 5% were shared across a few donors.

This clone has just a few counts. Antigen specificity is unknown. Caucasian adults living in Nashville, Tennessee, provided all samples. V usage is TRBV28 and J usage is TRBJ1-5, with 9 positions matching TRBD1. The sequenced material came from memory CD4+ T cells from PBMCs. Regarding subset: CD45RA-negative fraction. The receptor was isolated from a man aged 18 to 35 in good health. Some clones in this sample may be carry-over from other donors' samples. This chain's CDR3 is CASSFGDRAQHF. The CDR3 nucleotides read TGTGCCAGCAGTTTCGGGGACAGGGCCCAGCATTTT. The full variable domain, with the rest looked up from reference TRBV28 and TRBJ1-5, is DVKVTQSSRYLVKRTGEKVFLECVQDMDHENMFWYRQDPGLGLRLIYFSYDVKMKEKGDIPEGYSVSREKKERFSLILESASTNQTSMYLCASSFGDRAQHFGDGTRLSIL.